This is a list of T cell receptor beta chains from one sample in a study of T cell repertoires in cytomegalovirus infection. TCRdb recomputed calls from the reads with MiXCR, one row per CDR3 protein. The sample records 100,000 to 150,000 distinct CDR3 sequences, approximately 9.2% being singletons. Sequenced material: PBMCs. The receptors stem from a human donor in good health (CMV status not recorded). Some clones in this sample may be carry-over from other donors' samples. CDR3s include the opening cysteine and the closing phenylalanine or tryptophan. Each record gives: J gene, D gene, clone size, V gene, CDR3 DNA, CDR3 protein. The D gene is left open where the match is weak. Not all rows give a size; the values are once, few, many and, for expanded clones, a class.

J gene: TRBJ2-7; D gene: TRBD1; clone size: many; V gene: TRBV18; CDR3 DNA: TGTGCCAGCTCATCAGACAGGGACTACGAGCAGTACTTC; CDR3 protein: CASSSDRDYEQYF
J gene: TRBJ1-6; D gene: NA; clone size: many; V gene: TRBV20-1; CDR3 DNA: TGCAGTGCTAGAGATCGCGGGGAGGGTCTAGGCTCACCCCTCCACTTT; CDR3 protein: CSARDRGEGLGSPLHF
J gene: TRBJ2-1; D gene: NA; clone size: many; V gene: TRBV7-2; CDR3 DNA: TGTGCCAGCAGCCCCGTGTTTGGATCCTACAATGAGCAGTTCTTC; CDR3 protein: CASSPVFGSYNEQFF
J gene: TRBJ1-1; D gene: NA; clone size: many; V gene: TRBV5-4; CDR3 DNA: TGTGCCAGCAGCAACCCCGGGTCCGGAGGGAACACTGAAGCTTTCTTT; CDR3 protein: CASSNPGSGGNTEAFF
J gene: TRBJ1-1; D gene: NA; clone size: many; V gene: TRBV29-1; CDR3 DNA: TGCAGCGTTCGGCCAGGATCGAACACTGAAGCTTTCTTT; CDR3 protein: CSVRPGSNTEAFF
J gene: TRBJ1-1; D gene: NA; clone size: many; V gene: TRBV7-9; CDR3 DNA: TGTGCCAGCAGCCCCGCGGCCAGCGAAGCTTTCTTT; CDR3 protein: CASSPAASEAFF
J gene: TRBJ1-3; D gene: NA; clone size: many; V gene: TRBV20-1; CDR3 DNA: TGCAGTGCACCTGACACCGACTCTGGAAACACCATATATTTT; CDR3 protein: CSAPDTDSGNTIYF
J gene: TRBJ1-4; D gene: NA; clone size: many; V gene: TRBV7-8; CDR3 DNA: TGTGCCAGCAGACGAGGGGCAACTAATGAAAAACTGTTTTTT; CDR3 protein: CASRRGATNEKLFF
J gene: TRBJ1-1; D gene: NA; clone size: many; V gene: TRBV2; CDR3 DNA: TGTGCCAGCAGTGTAATATCGAACACTGAAGCTTTCTTT; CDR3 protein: CASSVISNTEAFF
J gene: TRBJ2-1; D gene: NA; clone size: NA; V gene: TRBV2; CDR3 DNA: TGTGCCAGCAGTGTAACGGGTGGTGAGCAGTTCTTC; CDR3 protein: CASSVTGGEQFF
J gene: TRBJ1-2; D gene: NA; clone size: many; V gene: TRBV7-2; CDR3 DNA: TGTGCCAGCAGCGGGAAGGGCAGTTCCTACTATGGCTACACCTTC; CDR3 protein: CASSGKGSSYYGYTF
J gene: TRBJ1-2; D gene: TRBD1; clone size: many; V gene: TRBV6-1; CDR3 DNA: TGTGCCAGCAGCCCCGGACAGGGGAATACCTATGGCTACACCTTC; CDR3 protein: CASSPGQGNTYGYTF
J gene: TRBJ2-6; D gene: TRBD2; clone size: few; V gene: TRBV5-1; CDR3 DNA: TGCGCCAGCAGCTGGACTAGCACAAGATCTGGGGCCAACGTCCTGACTTTC; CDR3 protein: CASSWTSTRSGANVLTF
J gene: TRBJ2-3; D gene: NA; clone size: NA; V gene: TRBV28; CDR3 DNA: TGTGCCAGCAGTCCGTGGACGGAGAGGACAGATACGCAGTATTTT; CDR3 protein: CASSPWTERTDTQYF
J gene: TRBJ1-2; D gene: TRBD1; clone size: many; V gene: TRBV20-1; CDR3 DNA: TGCAGTGCTAGAGATGGACAGGGGGACTATGGCTACACCTTC; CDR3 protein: CSARDGQGDYGYTF
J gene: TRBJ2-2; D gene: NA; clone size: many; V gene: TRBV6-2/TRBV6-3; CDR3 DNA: TGTGCCACCAAGCCTTTACACGCGAACACCGGGGAGCTGTTTTTT; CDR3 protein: CATKPLHANTGELFF
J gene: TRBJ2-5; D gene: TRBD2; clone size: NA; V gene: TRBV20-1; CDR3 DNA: TGCAGTGCTAGCCCCGTAGCGGGGGGCCCAAAGCAAGAGACCCAGTACTTC; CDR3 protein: CSASPVAGGPKQETQYF
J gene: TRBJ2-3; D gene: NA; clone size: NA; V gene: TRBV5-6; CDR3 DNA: TGTGCCAGCAGTGGGATGGGGCCAGCCAGCACAGATACGCAGTATTTT; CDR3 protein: CASSGMGPASTDTQYF
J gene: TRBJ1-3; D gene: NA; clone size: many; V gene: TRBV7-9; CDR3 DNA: TGTGCCAGCAGCTTAGGACTCGGCTCTGGAAACACCATATATTTT; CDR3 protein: CASSLGLGSGNTIYF
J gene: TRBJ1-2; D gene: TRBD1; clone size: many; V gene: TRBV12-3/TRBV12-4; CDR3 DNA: TGTGCCAGCACCCGGACAGGAAACTATGGCTACACCTTC; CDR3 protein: CASTRTGNYGYTF
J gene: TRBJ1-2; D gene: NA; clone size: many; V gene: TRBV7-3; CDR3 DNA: TGTGCCAGCAGCCCCACTGGGAGGACCATCTATGGCTACACCTTC; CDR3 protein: CASSPTGRTIYGYTF
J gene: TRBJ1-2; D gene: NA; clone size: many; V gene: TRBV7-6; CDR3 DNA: TGTGCCAGCAGCTTAGATGGCGAAAGGGAGGGGGATGGTGGCTACACCTTC; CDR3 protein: CASSLDGEREGDGGYTF